The TCR beta chain described here comes from a study of blood T cells in healthy people across ages. Study-wide results and limits: Versus aged donors, long-lived donors had higher diversity and more naive CD4+ cells. PBMC samples, being unsorted, prevented any conclusive comparison of naive and antigen-experienced cells.

Together with a sample-barcoded 5' primer, a J-beta primer mix was included in a second PCR lasting about 6 to 11 cycles. Tagging of each cDNA molecule was performed by a template-switch adaptor with 12 random nucleotides. Every individual sample yielded 2.5 million or more paired-end reads (each containing CDR3). TCRdb independently ran MiXCR on the 5' RACE reads; one entry per CDR3 protein. The sample records some 900,000 distinct CDR3 sequences, roughly 43% being singletons. CDR1 and CDR2 from the germline V gene are MNHEY and SVGEGT. The trim removed 4 bases at V and 3 bases at J, leaving 10 bases unmatched. This CDR3 contains 16 residues. A note on this clonotype: What it binds is unknown.

The sequencing sample was made of blood. The source is a man aged 25 to 40 in good health. The genes are TRBV6-2 or TRBV6-3 and TRBJ2-3, with TRBD2 matching over 7 bases. In nucleotides, the CDR3 is TGTGCCAGCAGTTCTACCGGGACTACTAAGACAGATACGCAGTATTTT. It is translated as CASSSTGTTKTDTQYF.